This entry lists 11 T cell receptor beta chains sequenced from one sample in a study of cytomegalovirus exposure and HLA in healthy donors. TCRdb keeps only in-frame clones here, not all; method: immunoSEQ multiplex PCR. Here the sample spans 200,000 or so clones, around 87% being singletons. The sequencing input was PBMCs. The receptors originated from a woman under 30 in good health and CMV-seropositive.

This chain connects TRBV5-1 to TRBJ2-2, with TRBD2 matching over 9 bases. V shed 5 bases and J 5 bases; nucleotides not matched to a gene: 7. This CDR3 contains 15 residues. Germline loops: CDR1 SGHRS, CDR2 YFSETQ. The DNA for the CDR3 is TGCGCCAGCAGAACCGGGACTAGCAGTACCGGGGAGCTGTTTTTT. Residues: CASRTGTSSTGELFF. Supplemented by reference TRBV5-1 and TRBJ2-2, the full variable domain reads KAGVTQTPRYLIKTRGQQVTLSCSPISGHRSVSWYQQTPGQGLQFLFEYFSETQRNKGNFPGRFSGRQFSNSRSEMNVSTLELGDSALYLCASRTGTSSTGELFFGEGSRLTVL.

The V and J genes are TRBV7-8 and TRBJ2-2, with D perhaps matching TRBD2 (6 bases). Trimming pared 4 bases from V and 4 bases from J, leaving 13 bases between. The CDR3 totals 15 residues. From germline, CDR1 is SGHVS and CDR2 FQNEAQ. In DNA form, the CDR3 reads TGTGCCAGCAGCTCCCTAGCGACCTTCACCGGGGAGCTGTTTTTT. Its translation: CASSSLATFTGELFF.

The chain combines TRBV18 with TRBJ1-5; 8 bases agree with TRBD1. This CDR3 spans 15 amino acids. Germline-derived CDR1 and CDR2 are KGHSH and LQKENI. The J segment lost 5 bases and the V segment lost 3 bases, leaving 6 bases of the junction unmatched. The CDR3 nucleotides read TGTGCCAGCTCACCCCTGACAGGGGACGATCAGCCCCAGCATTTT. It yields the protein CASSPLTGDDQPQHF.

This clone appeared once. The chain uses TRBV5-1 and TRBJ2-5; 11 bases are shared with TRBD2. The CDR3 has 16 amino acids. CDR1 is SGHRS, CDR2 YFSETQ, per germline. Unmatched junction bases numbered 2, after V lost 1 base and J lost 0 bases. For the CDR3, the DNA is TGCGCCAGCAGCTTGATGGGACTAGCGGACCAAGAGACCCAGTACTTC. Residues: CASSLMGLADQETQYF.

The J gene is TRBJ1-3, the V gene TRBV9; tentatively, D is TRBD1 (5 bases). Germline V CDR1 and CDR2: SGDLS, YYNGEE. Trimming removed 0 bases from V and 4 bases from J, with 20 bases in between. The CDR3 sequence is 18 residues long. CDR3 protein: CASSVGHTMWAGGNTIYF. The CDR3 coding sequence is TGTGCCAGCAGCGTAGGACATACTATGTGGGCAGGGGGAAACACCATATATTTT.

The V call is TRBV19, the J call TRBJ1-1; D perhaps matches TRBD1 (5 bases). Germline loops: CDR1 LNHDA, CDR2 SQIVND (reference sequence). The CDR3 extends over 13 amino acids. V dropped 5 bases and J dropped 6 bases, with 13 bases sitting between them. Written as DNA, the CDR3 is TGTGCCAGTAGTCACGGGGGGAGCTCTGAAGCTTTCTTT. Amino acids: CASSHGGSSEAFF.

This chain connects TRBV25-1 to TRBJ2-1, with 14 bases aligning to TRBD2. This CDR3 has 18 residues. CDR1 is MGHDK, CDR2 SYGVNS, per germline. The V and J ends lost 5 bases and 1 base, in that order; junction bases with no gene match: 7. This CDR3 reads CASSSGLAGESSYNEQFF. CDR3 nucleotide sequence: TGTGCCAGCAGTTCGGGACTAGCGGGAGAGAGTTCCTACAATGAGCAGTTCTTC. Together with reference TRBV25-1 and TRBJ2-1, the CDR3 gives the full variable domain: EADIYQTPRYLVIGTGKKITLECSQTMGHDKMYWYQQDPGMELHLIHYSYGVNSTEKGDLSSESTVSRIRTEHFPLTLESARPSHTSQYLCASSSGLAGESSYNEQFFGPGTRLTVL.

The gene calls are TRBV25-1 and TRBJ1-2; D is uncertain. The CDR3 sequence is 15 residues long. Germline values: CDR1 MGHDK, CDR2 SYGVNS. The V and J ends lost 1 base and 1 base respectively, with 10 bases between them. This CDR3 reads CASSEWQTLNYGYTF. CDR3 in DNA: TGTGCCAGCAGTGAATGGCAGACACTTAACTATGGCTACACCTTC.

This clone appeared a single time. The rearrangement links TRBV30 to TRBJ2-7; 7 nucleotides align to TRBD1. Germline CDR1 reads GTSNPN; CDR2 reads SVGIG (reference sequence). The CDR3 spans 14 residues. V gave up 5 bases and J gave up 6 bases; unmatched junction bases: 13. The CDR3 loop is CAWSETGPPSEQYF. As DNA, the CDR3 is TGTGCCTGGTCCGAGACAGGGCCACCCTCCGAGCAGTACTTC.

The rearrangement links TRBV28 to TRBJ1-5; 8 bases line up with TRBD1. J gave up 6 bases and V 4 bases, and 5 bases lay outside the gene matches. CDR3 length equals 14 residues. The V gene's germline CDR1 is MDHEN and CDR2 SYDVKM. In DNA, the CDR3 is TGTGCCAGCAGTTGGACAGGGCTTGTTCAGCCCCAGCATTTT. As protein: CASSWTGLVQPQHF. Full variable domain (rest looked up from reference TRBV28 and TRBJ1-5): DVKVTQSSRYLVKRTGEKVFLECVQDMDHENMFWYRQDPGLGLRLIYFSYDVKMKEKGDIPEGYSVSREKKERFSLILESASTNQTSMYLCASSWTGLVQPQHFGDGTRLSIL.

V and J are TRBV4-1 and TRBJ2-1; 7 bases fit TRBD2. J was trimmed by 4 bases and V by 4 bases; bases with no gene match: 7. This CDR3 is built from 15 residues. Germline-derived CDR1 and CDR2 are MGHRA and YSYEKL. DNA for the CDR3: TGCGCCAGCAGCCGGAGCGCGGGAGATTACAATGAGCAGTTCTTC. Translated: CASSRSAGDYNEQFF.